This T cell receptor beta chain was profiled in a study of cytomegalovirus exposure and HLA in healthy donors. 60 Vbeta and 13 Jbeta primers were used in PCR. Sequenced by immunoSEQ multiplex PCR; TCRdb stores in-frame clones only, minus some. This sample has tens of thousands of clones, with roughly 80% found just once. The CDR3 spans 14 residues. Germline V gives CDR1 MNHEY, CDR2 SMNVEV (reference sequence). Trimming took off 2 bases at V and 6 bases at J, with 11 bases between the two ends. The sequencing sample was made of PBMCs. The clonotype was recovered from a middle-aged woman in good health and CMV-seronegative. The rearrangement uses TRBV27 and TRBJ1-5, with no clear D. CDR3 nucleotides: TGTGCCAGCAGTTTAGTAGGAGGGAGTCAGCCCCAGCATTTT. It is translated as CASSLVGGSQPQHF.